The 27 T cell receptor beta chains presented below share a single source sample, sequenced in a study of T cell changes during pregnancy in multiple sclerosis. Data came from immunoSEQ multiplex PCR; TCRdb stores just in-frame clones and leaves some out. The sample records 45,000 to 60,000 clones, 85% to 90% being singletons. The source material was CD8+ T cells from peripheral blood mononuclear cells, sampled in the second trimester of pregnancy. The receptor set was obtained from a female donor with multiple sclerosis, enrolled in a pregnancy study.

The gene calls are TRBV19 and TRBJ1-5, with 7 bases identical to TRBD1. Losses at the gene ends were 7 bases for V and 3 bases for J; bases not matched to a gene: 15. This CDR3 is 17 amino acids long. The germline gives CDR1 LNHDA, CDR2 SQIVND (reference sequence). CDR3 coding DNA: TGTGCCAGTAATTTCCTACGGTTGACAGGGAACAATCAGCCCCAGCATTTT. It encodes CASNFLRLTGNNQPQHF.

The count of this clone is one. In DNA, the CDR3 is TGTGCCACCAGCAGAGAGGGGACAGGGGTATATGAGCAGTTCTTC. It codes for CATSREGTGVYEQFF. The rearrangement uses TRBV15 and TRBJ2-1; 10 bases align to TRBD1. This CDR3 is 15 amino acids long. Germline values: CDR1 LNHNV, CDR2 YYDKDF (reference sequence). V dropped 0 bases and J dropped 8; count of bases not matched to a gene: 4.

This clone was detected only once. The chain combines TRBV7-9 with TRBJ2-2, with D tentatively TRBD2 (6 bases). The CDR3 contains 14 residues. CDR1 SEHNR and CDR2 FQNEAQ come from the germline V gene (reference sequence). V was pared by 5 bases and J by 3 bases, with 10 bases between. CDR3 sequence: CASSGGPHTGELFF. DNA for the CDR3: TGTGCCAGCAGCGGAGGGCCCCACACCGGGGAGCTGTTTTTT.

A single count supports this clone. The J gene is TRBJ2-7, the V gene TRBV6-5; D is unclear. Germline CDR1 reads MNHEY; CDR2 reads SVGAGI. CDR3 length equals 15 residues. V lost 4 bases and J lost 2, with 15 bases in between. The CDR3 bases are TGTGCCAGCAGTTCCGACACCTCTCACCCCTACGAGCAGTACTTC. Protein: CASSSDTSHPYEQYF.

Only one count was recorded for this clone. The rearrangement joins TRBV6-5 to TRBJ2-3, with unresolved D. Between the trimmed V and J ends, which lost 10 bases and 4 bases, there was a span of 9 bases. The CDR3 runs to 11 residues. Germline-derived CDR1 and CDR2 are MNHEY and SVGAGI. The CDR3 protein is CATAGADTQYF. CDR3 sequence (DNA): TGTGCCACCGCTGGAGCAGATACGCAGTATTTT.

J is TRBJ1-2 and V is TRBV7-3, with TRBD1 as a possible D gene (6 bases). V dropped 8 bases and J dropped 7 bases, with 29 bases sitting between them. The CDR3 is made up of 17 amino acids. CDR1 is SGHTA, CDR2 FQGTGA, per germline. DNA of the CDR3: TGTGCCAGCGTAGGACAGCCGATCCCTCTTTGGGCAGCTGGCTACACCTTC. Amino acids: CASVGQPIPLWAAGYTF.

This sequence joins TRBV7-9 and TRBJ1-5, with D possibly being TRBD1 (5 bases). Trimming stripped 8 bases from V and 1 base from J, with 15 bases between. The germline V gene has CDR1 SEHNR and CDR2 FQNEAQ (reference sequence). The CDR3 totals 15 residues. DNA for the CDR3: TGTGCCAGCTCTGGGGGGGAAGAAAGCAATCAGCCCCAGCATTTT. Translation gives CASSGGEESNQPQHF.

This clone has a handful of counts. The chain uses TRBV27 and TRBJ2-2; the D gene is possibly TRBD2 (6 bases). Trimming took 10 bases from V and 1 from J, leaving 16 bases between them. Germline-derived CDR1 and CDR2 are MNHEY and SMNVEV (reference sequence). This CDR3 comprises 15 residues. The CDR3 sequence: CATLPGEVNTGELFF. CDR3 DNA sequence: TGTGCCACCCTCCCTGGGGAGGTGAACACCGGGGAGCTGTTTTTT.

The chain recombines TRBV10-3 with TRBJ2-2, with D possibly TRBD1 on 5 matching bases. Germline CDR1 and CDR2: ENHRY and SYGVKD. Trimming stripped 8 bases from V and 4 bases from J, with 14 bases between. CDR3 length: 14 residues. The CDR3: CAIGPRVSTGELFF. CDR3 DNA: TGTGCCATCGGACCCAGGGTTAGCACCGGGGAGCTGTTTTTT.

The J gene is TRBJ1-6, the V gene TRBV28, with D unclear. V lost 5 bases and J lost 9, with 32 bases in between. Germline V lookup: CDR1 MDHEN, CDR2 SYDVKM. The CDR3 contains 20 residues. In DNA, the CDR3 is TGTGCCAGCAGTAACCTGGAATCTGATGGGTGGAGCCCCCAAGGTTCACCCCTCCACTTT. Its translation is CASSNLESDGWSPQGSPLHF.

This chain joins TRBV9 and TRBJ2-5; D is undetermined. Germline values: CDR1 SGDLS, CDR2 YYNGEE. The CDR3 runs 15 residues. V dropped 3 bases and J dropped 6 bases, with 18 bases sitting between them. The CDR3 DNA sequence: TGTGCCAGCAGCGCTGGTGGGCTAAGTTTACAGACCCAGTACTTC. Its protein is CASSAGGLSLQTQYF. The whole variable domain, filled in from reference TRBV9 and TRBJ2-5, reads DSGVTQTPKHLITATGQRVTLRCSPRSGDLSVYWYQQSLDQGLQFLIQYYNGEERAKGNILERFSAQQFPDLHSELNLSSLELGDSALYFCASSAGGLSLQTQYFGPGTRLLVL.

V usage is TRBV10-2 and J usage is TRBJ1-5, with D possibly TRBD1 on 6 matching bases. The V end lost 2 bases, the J end lost 7 bases, and 15 bases lay between the germline ends. The CDR3 spans 15 residues. Germline V gene sequence: CDR1 WSHSY, CDR2 SAAADI. CDR3 region: CASSEAMTGGQPQHF. The CDR3 nucleotides are TGCGCCAGCAGTGAGGCGATGACAGGCGGGCAGCCCCAGCATTTT.

This CDR3 is CAIYNYGYTF. The DNA of the CDR3 is TGTGCCATATATAACTATGGCTACACCTTC. The gene calls are TRBV19 and TRBJ1-2, with D uncertain. The CDR3 has 10 residues. Germline V gene lookup returns CDR1 LNHDA and CDR2 SQIVND (reference sequence). The germline V and J ends were trimmed by 10 bases and 1 base, with 4 bases remaining between them.

J is TRBJ1-1 and V is TRBV19, with D tentatively TRBD1 (5 bases). This CDR3 has 14 amino acids. CDR1 LNHDA and CDR2 SQIVND come from the germline V gene (reference sequence). Deletions cut 7 bases from V and 4 bases from J, with 16 bases between. This CDR3 is CASIQDRGITEAFF. In DNA, the CDR3 is TGTGCCAGTATCCAAGACCGGGGGATCACTGAAGCTTTCTTT.

The chain uses TRBV2 and TRBJ1-1; D might be TRBD1 (5 bases). This CDR3 contains 14 residues. Trimming stripped 5 bases from V and 7 bases from J, with 17 bases between. CDR1 and CDR2 from the germline V gene are SNHLY and FYNNEI. CDR3 protein: CASSTSGGAFEAFF. For the CDR3, the DNA is TGTGCCAGCAGTACGTCCGGGGGAGCCTTTGAAGCTTTCTTT. Complete variable domain (other parts from reference TRBV2 and TRBJ1-1): EPEVTQTPSHQVTQMGQEVILRCVPISNHLYFYWYRQILGQKVEFLVSFYNNEISEKSEIFDDQFSVERPDGSNFTLKIRSTKLEDSAMYFCASSTSGGAFEAFFGQGTRLTVV.

The V and J genes are TRBV5-5 and TRBJ2-6, with TRBD1 matching over 8 bases. V was clipped by 4 bases and J by 0 bases; unmatched bases: 3. Per germline, CDR1 SGHKS and CDR2 YYEKEE (reference sequence). This CDR3 spans 16 amino acids. In DNA, the CDR3 is TGTGCCAGCAGCACGGGACAGGCCTCTGGGGCCAACGTCCTGACTTTC. It yields the protein CASSTGQASGANVLTF.

The CDR3 bases are TGCGCCAGCAGCCCTACCGGGACAGCCAATCAGCCCCAGCATTTT. Encoded protein: CASSPTGTANQPQHF. The chain couples TRBV23-1 to TRBJ1-5, with TRBD1 identical over 7 bases. TRBV23-1 counts as an open reading frame of uncertain function. J lost 3 bases, V lost 6 bases, and 8 bases had no gene match. The CDR3 has 15 amino acids.

J is TRBJ2-7 and V is TRBV6-5; a possible D gene is TRBD2 (5 bases). Germline values: CDR1 MNHEY, CDR2 SVGAGI. The CDR3 consists of 13 residues. V was shortened by 2 bases and J by 6 bases, with 11 bases between the two germline ends. The CDR3, as DNA: TGTGCCAGCAGTTACCAGAACGCGGGCGAGCAGTACTTC. Translating gives CASSYQNAGEQYF.

This chain links TRBV6-5 with TRBJ2-2; 7 bases are a match to TRBD2. V shed 4 bases, J shed 1 base, and the junction held 6 bases outside the gene matches. The CDR3 totals 16 residues. Germline V gives CDR1 MNHEY, CDR2 SVGAGI. The CDR3 spells CASSSRDYRNTGELFF. CDR3 DNA sequence: TGTGCCAGCAGTTCCCGGGACTACCGGAACACCGGGGAGCTGTTTTTT.

The V call is TRBV7-2, the J call TRBJ2-7, with TRBD2 identical over 9 bases. Per germline, CDR1 SGHTA and CDR2 FQGNSA. Trimming cost V 5 bases and J 3 bases; bases outside gene matches: 17. This CDR3 contains 18 residues. The CDR3 DNA reads TGTGCCAGCAGCCCCCACTTTCTGGGGACTAGCCTTTACTACGAGCAGTACTTC. Translating it yields CASSPHFLGTSLYYEQYF.

The chain joins TRBV9 to TRBJ1-2; D is unclear. The V gene lost 5 bases and the J gene lost 10 bases, with 18 bases spanning the gap. The CDR3 contains 13 residues. From germline, CDR1 is SGDLS and CDR2 YYNGEE. In DNA form, the CDR3 reads TGTGCCAGCAGTGAAGGGAGCGCGGTGCCCTACACCTTC. The encoded protein is CASSEGSAVPYTF.

The chain is built from TRBV2 and TRBJ2-7, with D tentatively TRBD1 (6 bases). CDR3 size: 13 residues. V lost 9 bases and J 2 bases, leaving 14 bases between the germline ends. Germline assignment: CDR1 SNHLY and CDR2 FYNNEI. The CDR3 here is CARGQLNTYEQYF. The CDR3 bases are TGTGCCAGAGGACAGCTCAACACCTACGAGCAGTACTTC.

The J gene is TRBJ2-7, the V gene TRBV6-1; TRBD1 might be the D (6 bases). The CDR3 is 16 residues long. Germline lookup yields CDR1 MNHNS and CDR2 SASEGT. Trimming removed 5 bases at V and 1 base at J, with 18 bases between. CDR3 region: CASSQERGFTSYEQYF. As DNA, the CDR3 is TGTGCCAGCAGTCAAGAGAGGGGGTTTACTTCCTACGAGCAGTACTTC.

The genes are TRBV27 and TRBJ2-3; 11 positions agree with TRBD2. The CDR3 is 15 residues long. The germline CDR1 and CDR2 sequences are MNHEY and SMNVEV (reference sequence). V shed 5 bases, J shed 1 base, and the junction held 2 bases outside the gene matches. The CDR3 protein is CASSPLAGGTDTQYF. The CDR3 DNA reads TGTGCCAGCAGTCCACTAGCGGGGGGCACAGATACGCAGTATTTT.

This chain connects TRBV5-4 to TRBJ1-1, with a possible D match to TRBD1 (6 bases). Trimming took 0 bases from V and 1 from J, leaving 7 bases between them. Germline V gene data show CDR1 as SGHNT and CDR2 as YYREEE (reference sequence). The CDR3 spans 14 residues. CDR3 amino acids: CASSLDRANTEAFF. The CDR3 DNA reads as TGTGCCAGCAGCTTGGACAGGGCGAACACTGAAGCTTTCTTT. Filled out from reference TRBV5-4 and TRBJ1-1, the complete variable domain reads ETGVTQSPTHLIKTRGQQVTLRCSSQSGHNTVSWYQQALGQGPQFIFQYYREEENGRGNFPPRFSGLQFPNYSSELNVNALELDDSALYLCASSLDRANTEAFFGQGTRLTVV.

CDR3 sequence: CASRWAGLRQPQHF. In DNA form, the CDR3 reads TGTGCCAGTAGGTGGGCAGGGTTGAGGCAGCCCCAGCATTTT. This chain links TRBV28 with TRBJ1-5; the D gene is possibly TRBD1 (5 bases). Germline assignment: CDR1 MDHEN and CDR2 SYDVKM. The V end lost 9 bases, the J end lost 7 bases, and 19 bases lay between the germline ends. The CDR3 sequence is 14 residues long.

The chain uses TRBV7-3 and TRBJ2-3; D uncertain. Trimming stripped 5 bases from V and 4 bases from J, with 19 bases between. The germline gives CDR1 SGHTA, CDR2 FQGTGA. The CDR3 length is 16 residues. Here the CDR3 DNA reads TGTGCCAGCAGCCCAGGAATCCCGGCCCCCCCAGATACGCAGTATTTT. Translating gives CASSPGIPAPPDTQYF.